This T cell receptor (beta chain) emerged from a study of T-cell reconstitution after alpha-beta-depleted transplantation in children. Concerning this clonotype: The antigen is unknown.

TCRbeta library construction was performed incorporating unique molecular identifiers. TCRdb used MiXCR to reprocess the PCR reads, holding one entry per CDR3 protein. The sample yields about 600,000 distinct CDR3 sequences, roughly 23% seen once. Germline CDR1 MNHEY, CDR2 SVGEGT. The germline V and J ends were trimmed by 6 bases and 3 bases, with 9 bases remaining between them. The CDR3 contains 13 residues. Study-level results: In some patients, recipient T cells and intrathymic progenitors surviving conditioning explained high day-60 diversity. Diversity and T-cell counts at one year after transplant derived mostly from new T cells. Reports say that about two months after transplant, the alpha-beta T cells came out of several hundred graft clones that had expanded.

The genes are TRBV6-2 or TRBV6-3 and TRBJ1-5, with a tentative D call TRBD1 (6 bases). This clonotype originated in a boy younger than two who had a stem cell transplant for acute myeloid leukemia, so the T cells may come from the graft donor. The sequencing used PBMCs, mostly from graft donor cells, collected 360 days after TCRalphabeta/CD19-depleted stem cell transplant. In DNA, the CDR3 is TGTGCCAGCAGGTACAGGGTCAATCAGCCCCAGCATTTT. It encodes CASRYRVNQPQHF.